This note documents a single T cell receptor (beta chain) sequence. The antigen is undetermined. The entry originates in a study of shared clonotypes between healthy human individuals. Germline CDR1 reads MNHEY; CDR2 reads SVGAGI. The ends were cut back, 2 bases at V and 3 bases at J, with 11 bases in the middle. The CDR3 spans 15 residues. Libraries were prepared by immunoSEQ multiplex PCR; TCRdb keeps only in-frame clonotypes and omits some of them. The profile shows approximately 1,000,000 clones, around three quarters of them singletons. Study-wide results and caveats: Though the depth was large, rarefaction showed that sorted-subset sequencing was incomplete. Naive subsets typically showed greater estimated richness than memory subsets. The four-donor shared clonotypes exceeded non-shared clonotypes in generation probability, with non-shared ones scoring lower.

The TCR originated in a man younger than 35 in good health. Some clones in this sample may be carry-over from other donors' samples. Sequences were obtained from memory CD4+ T cells from PBMCs. Subset in this sample: CD45RA-negative fraction. The V call is TRBV6-5, the J call TRBJ2-1; D gene uncertain. CDR3 in amino acids: CASSYGSLGYNEQFF. Written as DNA, the CDR3 is TGTGCCAGCAGTTACGGATCACTGGGCTACAATGAGCAGTTCTTC.